The sequence of this T cell receptor (beta chain) was determined in a study of T cells in Graves' hyperthyroidism and ophthalmopathy. From RNA transcripts, TCR beta CDR3 regions were amplified. RT-PCR in the first round (using the HTBI primer set) targeted the TCR CDR3. TCRdb reprocessed the multiplex PCR reads with MiXCR, giving one entry per CDR3 protein. Of fewer than 400,000 distinct CDR3 sequences in the sample, roughly 15% were seen once. The table lists this clonotype with many counts. From 8.5 to 10 ml of fresh peripheral blood, PBMCs were isolated. With 6 bases clipped from V and 7 bases from J, the junction kept 6 bases outside the gene matches. CDR3 length: 13 amino acids.

V is TRBV12-3 or TRBV12-4 and J is TRBJ1-5; 7 positions match TRBD1. Sequencing was done on a sample of blood. The receptor was derived from a man aged 30 to 45 with Graves' hyperthyroidism. CDR3 amino acids: CASSPDRAQPQHF. The CDR3 nucleotides are TGTGCCAGCAGCCCCGACAGGGCCCAGCCCCAGCATTTT.